This is a list of T cell receptor beta chains from one sample in a study of glioma-infiltrating T cells. TCRdb recomputed calls from the multiplex PCR reads with MiXCR, one row per CDR3 protein. Of approximately 400,000 distinct CDR3 sequences listed, roughly two fifths were seen once; the top ten hold 12%. The sequenced material came from glioma tissue, nonneoplastic brain tissue, or PBMCs (not recorded which). All receptors come from a human donor with low-grade glioma or glioblastoma, undergoing nonglioma brain surgery, or in good health (not recorded which). Both conserved end residues are part of each CDR3. The order of the fields is D gene, CDR3 length, V gene, clone size, J gene, CDR3 DNA, CDR3 protein. The D gene is left open where the match is weak. Clone size is not always given. Where it is, it says once, few, many or a class for expanded clones.

D: NA
length: 14
V: TRBV20-1
size: few
J: TRBJ1-4
DNA: TGCAGTGTAGATGGCGGGGGGTGGAATGAAAAACTGTTTTTT
CDR3: CSVDGGGWNEKLFF

D: NA
length: 13
V: TRBV25-1
size: few
J: TRBJ2-5
DNA: TGTGCCAGCAATGGGGGATCGCAAGAGACCCAGTACTTC
CDR3: CASNGGSQETQYF

D: NA
length: 15
V: TRBV6-2/TRBV6-3
size: many
J: TRBJ1-5
DNA: TGTGCCAGCAGTTACTGGTCTGGAGGGTTGAAGCCCCAGCATTTT
CDR3: CASSYWSGGLKPQHF

D: NA
length: 16
V: TRBV10-3
size: NA
J: TRBJ2-3
DNA: TGTGCCATCAGTGGCCAGGAGGCGAGGGGTTTTGATACGAAGTATTTT
CDR3: CAISGQEARGFDTKYF

D: NA
length: 18
V: TRBV25-1
size: NA
J: TRBJ2-6
DNA: TGTGCCAGCAGTGAGGGGCACAGCCCGATCTCTGGGGCCAACGTCCTGACTTTC
CDR3: CASSEGHSPISGANVLTF

D: NA
length: 13
V: TRBV6-1
size: NA
J: TRBJ1-3
DNA: TGTGCCAGCGGGCTGGGGTCTGGAAACACCATATATTTT
CDR3: CASGLGSGNTIYF

D: NA
length: 13
V: TRBV4-1
size: NA
J: TRBJ1-5
DNA: TGCGCCATCAGCCAAGATAGGAGTCAGCCCCAGCATTTT
CDR3: CAISQDRSQPQHF

D: NA
length: 15
V: TRBV20-1
size: many
J: TRBJ2-1
DNA: TGCAGTGCTCCGGGACTTCGAGAGACCTACAATGAGCAGTTCTTC
CDR3: CSAPGLRETYNEQFF

D: NA
length: 15
V: TRBV4-3
size: NA
J: TRBJ2-7
DNA: TGCGCCATCAGCCAAGTGAGGGACGGGAGCGACGAGCAGTACTTC
CDR3: CAISQVRDGSDEQYF

D: TRBD2
length: 17
V: TRBV6-6
size: many
J: TRBJ2-5
DNA: TGTGCCAGCAGTTACTCGGAGAGCGGGAGGTCCCAAGAGACCCAGTACTTC
CDR3: CASSYSESGRSQETQYF

D: NA
length: 16
V: TRBV4-3
size: NA
J: TRBJ2-2
DNA: TGCGCCAGCAGCCAAGAGACCGGGACGAACACCGGGGAGCTGTTTTTT
CDR3: CASSQETGTNTGELFF

D: NA
length: 15
V: TRBV27
size: NA
J: TRBJ2-1
DNA: TGTGCCAGCAGACGCAACGGCTTACTGGGGAATGAGCAGTTCTTC
CDR3: CASRRNGLLGNEQFF

D: NA
length: 15
V: TRBV6-2/TRBV6-3
size: many
J: TRBJ2-1
DNA: TGTGCCAGCACCGCGCTCCAGAGCTCCTACAATGAGCAGTTCTTC
CDR3: CASTALQSSYNEQFF

D: TRBD1
length: 18
V: TRBV28
size: many
J: TRBJ1-5
DNA: TGTGCCAGCAGTGCGCGCGTAGTGGGGACAGGGTACAATCAGCCCCAGCATTTT
CDR3: CASSARVVGTGYNQPQHF

D: NA
length: 13
V: TRBV2
size: NA
J: TRBJ2-7
DNA: TGTGCCAGCAGAAGGGCAGGGGCCCACGAGCAGTACTTC
CDR3: CASRRAGAHEQYF

D: NA
length: 15
V: TRBV18
size: NA
J: TRBJ1-5
DNA: TGTGCCAGCTCACCCGCCCCCCGGGGAAATCAGCCCCAGCATTTT
CDR3: CASSPAPRGNQPQHF

D: TRBD1
length: 18
V: TRBV28
size: many
J: TRBJ1-1
DNA: TGTGCCAGCAGTTTATATGGAGGGGGGACAGGGGGTGGCACTGAAGCTTTCTTT
CDR3: CASSLYGGGTGGGTEAFF

D: NA
length: 14
V: TRBV5-6
size: NA
J: TRBJ1-1
DNA: TGTGCCAGCAGCTTGTACAGAAGGGACACTGAAGCTTTCTTT
CDR3: CASSLYRRDTEAFF

D: NA
length: 16
V: TRBV19
size: NA
J: TRBJ2-7
DNA: TGTGCCAGTAGTATCCGGGACTTCAGGTACTCCTACGAGCAGTACTTC
CDR3: CASSIRDFRYSYEQYF

D: NA
length: 15
V: TRBV5-5
size: NA
J: TRBJ1-1
DNA: TGTGCCAGCAGCTCCCGGCGGGCTTTTGGGACTGAAGCTTTCTTT
CDR3: CASSSRRAFGTEAFF

D: NA
length: 13
V: TRBV20-1
size: few
J: TRBJ2-4
DNA: TGCAGTGGAACAAGACCCCCGGAAAACATTCAGTACTTC
CDR3: CSGTRPPENIQYF

D: NA
length: 14
V: TRBV28
size: many
J: TRBJ2-7
DNA: TGTGCCAGCAGTCGGACAGTAATGCTAGGAGAGCAGTACTTC
CDR3: CASSRTVMLGEQYF

D: TRBD2
length: 16
V: TRBV7-2
size: NA
J: TRBJ2-1
DNA: TGTGCCAGCAGCCCCGTAGCGGGAATGCCCTACAATGAGCAGTTCTTC
CDR3: CASSPVAGMPYNEQFF

D: NA
length: 12
V: TRBV19
size: NA
J: TRBJ1-5
DNA: TGTGCCAGTAGTATAGATCGGCAGCCCCAGCATTTT
CDR3: CASSIDRQPQHF

D: TRBD1
length: 18
V: TRBV7-9
size: NA
J: TRBJ2-7
DNA: TGTGCCAGCAGCCCACCGGGACAGGATTGGGCGGGCTCCTACGAGCAGTACTTC
CDR3: CASSPPGQDWAGSYEQYF

D: NA
length: 12
V: TRBV20-1
size: few
J: TRBJ2-7
DNA: TGCAGTGCTAGTTGGGGGATTAACGAGCAGTACTTC
CDR3: CSASWGINEQYF

D: NA
length: 14
V: TRBV5-8
size: once
J: TRBJ1-1
DNA: TGTGCCAGCAGCACCGGGACACTGAACACTGAAGCTTTCTTT
CDR3: CASSTGTLNTEAFF

D: TRBD2
length: 12
V: TRBV4-1
size: few
J: TRBJ2-1
DNA: TGCGCCAGCAGCCAAGAAGCGGGAGCAGGAGTCTTC
CDR3: CASSQEAGAGVF

D: NA
length: 16
V: TRBV4-1
size: few
J: TRBJ2-1
DNA: TGCGCCAGCAGCCAACTAAGGGGGTACAAAGGCGATGAGCAGTTCTTC
CDR3: CASSQLRGYKGDEQFF